This TCR beta chain originates from a study of ipilimumab plus nivolumab after autologous stem cell transplantation. The repertoire was sequenced with immunoSEQ multiplex PCR; TCRdb's copy has only in-frame clones and lacks some. The table shows around 17,000 clones, with 71% occurring only once. In germline, CDR1 is SGHRS, CDR2 YFSETQ. This CDR3 comprises 15 residues. The V end lost 0 bases, the J end lost 3 bases, and 12 bases lay between the germline ends. This receptor was obtained from a male donor with diffuse large B-cell lymphoma. J is TRBJ1-1 and V is TRBV5-1, with D perhaps TRBD1 (6 bases). The source material was PBMCs, sampled in a trial of ipilimumab plus nivolumab as post-transplant consolidation. CDR3 in DNA: TGCGCCAGCAGCTTGGCAGGGGAGAGTCACACTGAAGCTTTCTTT. The encoded protein is CASSLAGESHTEAFF.